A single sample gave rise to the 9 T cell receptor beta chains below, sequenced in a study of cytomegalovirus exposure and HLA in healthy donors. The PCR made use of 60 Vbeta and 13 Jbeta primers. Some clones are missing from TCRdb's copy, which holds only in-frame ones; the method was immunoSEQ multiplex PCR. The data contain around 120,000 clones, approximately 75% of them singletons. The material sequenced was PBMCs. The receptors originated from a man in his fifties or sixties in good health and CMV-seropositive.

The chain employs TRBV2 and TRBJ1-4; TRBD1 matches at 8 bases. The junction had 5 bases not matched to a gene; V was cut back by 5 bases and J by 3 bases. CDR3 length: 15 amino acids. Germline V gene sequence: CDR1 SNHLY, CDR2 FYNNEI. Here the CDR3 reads CASSLRGRANEKLFF. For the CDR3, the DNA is TGTGCCAGCAGTCTCAGGGGGCGGGCTAATGAAAAACTGTTTTTT.

The CDR3 region has the DNA TGCGCCAGCAGCTTAACAGGGGGCTGGGGCTACACCTTC. As protein: CASSLTGGWGYTF. The J gene is TRBJ1-2, the V gene TRBV4-3, with 9 positions matching TRBD1. The germline V gene has CDR1 LGHNA and CDR2 YSLEER. V gave up 5 bases and J gave up 8 bases; unmatched junction bases: 6. The length of the CDR3 is 13 residues.

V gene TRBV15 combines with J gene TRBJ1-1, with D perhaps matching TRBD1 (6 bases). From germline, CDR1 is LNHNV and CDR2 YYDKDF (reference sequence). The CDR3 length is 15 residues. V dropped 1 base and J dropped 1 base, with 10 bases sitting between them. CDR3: CATSRGSTGNTEAFF. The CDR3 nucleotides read TGTGCCACCAGCAGAGGGTCGACAGGGAACACTGAAGCTTTCTTT.

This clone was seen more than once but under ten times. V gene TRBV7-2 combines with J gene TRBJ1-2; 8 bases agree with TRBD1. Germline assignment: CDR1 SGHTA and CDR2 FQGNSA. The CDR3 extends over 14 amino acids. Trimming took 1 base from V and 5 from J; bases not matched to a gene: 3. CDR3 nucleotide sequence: TGTGCCAGCAGCTTAGACAGGGGGTCGTATGGCTACACCTTC. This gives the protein CASSLDRGSYGYTF.

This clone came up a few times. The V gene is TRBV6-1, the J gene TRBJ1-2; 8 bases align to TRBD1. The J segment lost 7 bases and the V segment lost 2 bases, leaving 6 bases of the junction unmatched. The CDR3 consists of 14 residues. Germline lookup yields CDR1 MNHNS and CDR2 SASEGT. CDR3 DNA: TGTGCCAGCAGTGAACGACAGGGGATTAGTGGCTACACCTTC. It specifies CASSERQGISGYTF.

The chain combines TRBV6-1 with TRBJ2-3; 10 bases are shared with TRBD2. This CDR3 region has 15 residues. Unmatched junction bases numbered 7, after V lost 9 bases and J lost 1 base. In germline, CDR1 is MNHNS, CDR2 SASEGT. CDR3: CASESGGAGTDTQYF. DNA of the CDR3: TGTGCCAGTGAAAGCGGGGGGGCGGGCACAGATACGCAGTATTTT.

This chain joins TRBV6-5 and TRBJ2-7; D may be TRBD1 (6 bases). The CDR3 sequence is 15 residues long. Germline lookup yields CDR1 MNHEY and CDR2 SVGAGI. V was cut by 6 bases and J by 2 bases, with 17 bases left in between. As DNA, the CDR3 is TGTGCCAGCAGCCCCGCCGGGACACCCCCCTACGAGCAGTACTTC. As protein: CASSPAGTPPYEQYF.

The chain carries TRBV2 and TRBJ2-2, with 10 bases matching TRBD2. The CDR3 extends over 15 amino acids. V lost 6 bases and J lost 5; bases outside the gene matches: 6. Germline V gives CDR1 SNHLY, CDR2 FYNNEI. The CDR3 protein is CASREREGGTGELFF. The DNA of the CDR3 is TGTGCCAGCAGGGAGCGGGAGGGGGGGACCGGGGAGCTGTTTTTT.

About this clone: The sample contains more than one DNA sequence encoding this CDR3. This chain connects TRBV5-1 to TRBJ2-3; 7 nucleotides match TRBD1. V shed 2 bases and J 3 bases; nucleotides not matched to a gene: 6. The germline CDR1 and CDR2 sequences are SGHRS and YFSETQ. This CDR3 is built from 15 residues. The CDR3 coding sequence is TGCGCCAGCAGCTTAGGGGGCGGTCGAACAGATACGCAGTATTTT. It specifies CASSLGGGRTDTQYF.